The 26 T cell receptor beta chains reported below all come from one sample, sequenced in a study of blood T cell repertoires in COVID-19. Clones were read by immunoSEQ multiplex PCR, and TCRdb kept only the in-frame ones, dropping some. The sample contains fewer than 200,000 clones, roughly 84% of which appear only once. The sample was PBMCs or T cells enriched from blood (not recorded which). Every receptor here comes from a man aged 60 to 69 who had recovered from COVID-19.

V is TRBV19 and J is TRBJ1-4; D ambiguous. CDR3 length: 15 residues. From germline, CDR1 is LNHDA and CDR2 SQIVND (reference sequence). The germline V and J ends were trimmed by 3 bases and 0 bases, with 8 bases remaining between them. CDR3 in DNA: TGTGCCAGTAGTATGCAGGTCTCAACTAATGAAAAACTGTTTTTT. Translation: CASSMQVSTNEKLFF.

The chain combines TRBV24-1 with TRBJ2-3; TRBD2 matches at 11 bases. Germline V CDR1 and CDR2: KGHDR, SFDVKD. J was trimmed by 0 bases and V by 2 bases; bases with no gene match: 3. The CDR3 has 17 residues. CDR3 amino acids: CATSDWGLADSTDTQYF. CDR3 DNA sequence: TGTGCCACCAGTGATTGGGGACTAGCGGACAGCACAGATACGCAGTATTTT.

The J gene is TRBJ2-1, the V gene TRBV19, with D unclear. Trimming shortened V by 3 bases and J by 3 bases, and 9 bases separated the two germline ends. Germline V gene sequence: CDR1 LNHDA, CDR2 SQIVND (reference sequence). There are 14 residues in the CDR3. The CDR3 DNA follows: TGTGCCAGTAGTATGGCCGGGTACTACAATGAGCAGTTCTTC. It specifies CASSMAGYYNEQFF.

This clone was observed once. V and J are TRBV14 and TRBJ1-2; TRBD1 is a possible D gene (5 bases). Germline assignment: CDR1 SGHDN and CDR2 FVKESK. V dropped 4 bases and J dropped 4 bases, with 13 bases sitting between them. The CDR3 sequence is 14 residues long. This CDR3 is CASSPVRGLYGYTF. The CDR3 nucleotides are TGTGCCAGCAGCCCAGTAAGGGGCCTCTATGGCTACACCTTC.

The chain employs TRBV27 and TRBJ1-5; maybe TRBD1 (5 bases). The CDR3 is made up of 15 amino acids. V gave up 6 bases and J gave up 1 base, with 13 bases separating them. Germline CDR1 MNHEY, CDR2 SMNVEV (reference sequence). In DNA, the CDR3 is TGTGCCAGCAGCGACCGGAGGGGAAGCAATCAGCCCCAGCATTTT. It encodes CASSDRRGSNQPQHF.

V is TRBV5-6 and J is TRBJ1-6; D remains unclear. The CDR3 is 17 amino acids. Trimming removed 0 bases at V and 1 base at J, with 11 bases between. Per the germline V gene, CDR1 is SGHDT and CDR2 is YYEEEE. In DNA, the CDR3 is TGTGCCAGCAGCTTGGGGGCGAGGGATTCCTATAATTCACCCCTCCACTTT. Protein: CASSLGARDSYNSPLHF. The full variable domain, its missing parts supplied by reference TRBV5-6 and TRBJ1-6, is DAGVTQSPTHLIKTRGQQVTLRCSPKSGHDTVSWYQQALGQGPQFIFQYYEEEERQRGNFPDRFSGHQFPNYSSELNVNALLLGDSALYLCASSLGARDSYNSPLHFGNGTRLTVT.

The genes are TRBV10-3 and TRBJ1-1, with TRBD1 matching over 8 bases. Germline lookup yields CDR1 ENHRY and CDR2 SYGVKD. The ends lost 10 bases at V and 1 base at J; junction bases unmatched: 5. CDR3 length: 13 amino acids. CDR3 loop: CATRDRTNTEAFF. The CDR3 nucleotides are TGTGCCACCAGGGACAGGACGAACACTGAAGCTTTCTTT.

As for this clone: The sample contains more than one DNA sequence encoding this CDR3. The CDR3 reads CASSLQGSDTQYF. The CDR3 nucleotides are TGCGCCAGCAGTTTGCAGGGGTCAGATACGCAGTATTTT. The V and J genes are TRBV5-1 and TRBJ2-3, with TRBD1 as a possible D gene (6 bases). Germline V gene lookup returns CDR1 SGHRS and CDR2 YFSETQ. Trimming left V 5 bases short and J 4 bases short, with 11 bases between. The CDR3 contains 13 residues.

This clone was recorded a few times. This chain links TRBV7-3 with TRBJ1-2; D gene unclear. CDR3 size: 14 residues. Per the germline V gene, CDR1 is SGHTA and CDR2 is FQGTGA. V was clipped by 3 bases and J by 2 bases, with 10 bases between them. CDR3 sequence: CASSLEGRNYGYTF. The CDR3 nucleotides are TGTGCCAGCAGCTTGGAAGGGAGGAACTATGGCTACACCTTC.

The chain couples TRBV27 to TRBJ1-5, with 7 bases identical to TRBD1. The CDR3 runs to 14 residues. The ends lost 6 bases at V and 6 bases at J; junction bases unmatched: 8. CDR1 MNHEY and CDR2 SMNVEV come from the germline V gene (reference sequence). CDR3 in amino acids: CASRTGVASQPQHF. The CDR3 coding sequence is TGTGCCAGCAGAACAGGGGTGGCTAGTCAGCCCCAGCATTTT.

This clone was detected once. The V gene is TRBV7-6, the J gene TRBJ2-7; D is ambiguous. V was shortened by 1 base and J by 2 bases, with 9 bases between the two germline ends. The germline V gene has CDR1 SGHVS and CDR2 FNYEAQ. The CDR3 is 14 amino acids. The chain's CDR3 is CASSLGASPYEQYF. As DNA, the CDR3 is TGTGCCAGCAGCTTAGGCGCGTCCCCCTACGAGCAGTACTTC.

This CDR3 is CASSPRTGWEQYF. The CDR3 region has the DNA TGTGCCAGCAGCCCGAGGACAGGGTGGGAGCAGTACTTC. J is TRBJ2-7 and V is TRBV7-2; 8 bases match TRBD1. J lost 7 bases, V lost 5 bases, and 7 bases had no gene match. Per the germline V gene, CDR1 is SGHTA and CDR2 is FQGNSA. CDR3 length: 13 residues.

This clone was observed a handful of times. This sequence joins TRBV29-1 and TRBJ1-5, with D perhaps TRBD1 (6 bases). Trimming cost V 7 bases and J 5 bases, with 18 bases left between them. The CDR3 has 14 residues. Germline V lookup: CDR1 SQVTM, CDR2 ANQGSEA. CDR3 in DNA: TGCAGCGCCTTTACCGGGACAAAAGATCAGCCCCAGCATTTT. It is translated as CSAFTGTKDQPQHF. The whole variable domain, filled in from reference TRBV29-1 and TRBJ1-5, reads SAVISQKPSRDICQRGTSLTIQCQVDSQVTMMFWYRQQPGQSLTLIATANQGSEATYESGFVIDKFPISRPNLTFSTLTVSNMSPEDSSIYLCSAFTGTKDQPQHFGDGTRLSIL.

The CDR3 protein is CASSLVAQGDLLSGNTIYF. The CDR3 region has the DNA TGCGCCAGCAGCTTGGTTGCCCAGGGGGACCTTCTCTCTGGAAACACCATATATTTT. V usage is TRBV5-1 and J usage is TRBJ1-3; 7 positions match TRBD1. Germline V gene sequence: CDR1 SGHRS, CDR2 YFSETQ. V lost 0 bases and J lost 0; bases outside the gene matches: 12. The CDR3 covers 19 residues.

The gene calls are TRBV7-9 and TRBJ2-3; 10 bases match TRBD1. Germline CDR1 and CDR2: SEHNR and FQNEAQ (reference sequence). The ends lost 4 bases at V and 4 bases at J; junction bases unmatched: 8. This CDR3 region has 16 residues. CDR3 residues: CASSSNRDRGSDTQYF. The CDR3 DNA sequence: TGTGCCAGCAGCTCGAACCGGGACAGGGGATCAGATACGCAGTATTTT.

The gene calls are TRBV7-9 and TRBJ1-1, with a tentative D call TRBD1 (5 bases). CDR3 length: 14 amino acids. V was pared by 5 bases and J by 1 base, with 11 bases between. In germline, CDR1 is SEHNR, CDR2 FQNEAQ (reference sequence). The CDR3 nucleotides read TGTGCCAGCAGCCCTGTAGGGGAGAACACTGAAGCTTTCTTT. It codes for CASSPVGENTEAFF.

J is TRBJ2-1 and V is TRBV2, with 12 nucleotides matching TRBD2. The V segment lost 4 bases and the J segment 9 bases; nucleotides outside the gene matches: 7. This CDR3 is built from 15 residues. Germline values: CDR1 SNHLY, CDR2 FYNNEI. This chain's CDR3 is CASSVTSGSKGEQFF. DNA for the CDR3: TGTGCCAGCAGTGTGACTAGCGGGAGTAAGGGTGAGCAGTTCTTC.

The V call is TRBV11-2, the J call TRBJ1-6; D possibly corresponds to TRBD1 (6 bases). This CDR3 comprises 15 residues. Trimming removed 4 bases from V and 8 bases from J, with 15 bases in between. The germline V gene encodes CDR1 SGHAT and CDR2 FQNNGV. The CDR3, as DNA: TGTGCCAGCAGCTGGGGACATGGAAGCCATTCACCCCTCCACTTT. This codes for CASSWGHGSHSPLHF.

The chain carries TRBV5-6 and TRBJ1-3; 10 bases align to TRBD1. The germline V gene has CDR1 SGHDT and CDR2 YYEEEE. Unmatched junction bases numbered 3, after V lost 0 bases and J lost 6 bases. The CDR3 is made up of 15 amino acids. The CDR3: CASSLAGTGVNTIYF. CDR3 in DNA: TGTGCCAGCAGCTTGGCCGGGACAGGGGTAAACACCATATATTTT.

V is TRBV18 and J is TRBJ2-1, with 9 bases fitting TRBD2. The germline V gene has CDR1 KGHSH and CDR2 LQKENI. The CDR3 spans 15 residues. V was pared by 4 bases and J by 3 bases, with 4 bases of the junction left unmatched. CDR3 bases: TGTGCCAGCTCACGTTCTAGCGGGGTCTACAATGAGCAGTTCTTC. Its translation: CASSRSSGVYNEQFF.

This chain uses TRBV7-3 with TRBJ2-1; 7 bases are a match to TRBD1. Germline trimming cut 5 bases from V and 6 bases from J; bases unmatched to any gene: 10. This CDR3 comprises 15 residues. Germline V CDR1 and CDR2: SGHTA, FQGTGA. CDR3 nucleotide sequence: TGTGCCAGCAGCCCCACGGGACAGTTTAGCAATGAGCAGTTCTTC. This sequence encodes CASSPTGQFSNEQFF.

V gene TRBV19 combines with J gene TRBJ1-5; 8 bases line up with TRBD1. Looked up from germline, CDR1 is LNHDA and CDR2 is SQIVND (reference sequence). Germline trimming cut 7 bases from V and 5 bases from J; bases unmatched to any gene: 4. The CDR3 loop spans 13 amino acids. The CDR3 loop is CASTARGHQPQHF. In nucleotides, the CDR3 is TGTGCCAGTACTGCCAGGGGGCATCAGCCCCAGCATTTT.

The genes are TRBV6-2 or TRBV6-3 and TRBJ2-2, with D possibly matching TRBD1 (5 bases). Per the germline V gene, CDR1 is MNHEY and CDR2 is SVGEGT. This CDR3 spans 14 amino acids. V shed 5 bases and J shed 1 base, with 8 bases lying between them. In DNA form, the CDR3 reads TGTGCCAGCAGTCTCCAGGGGAACACCGGGGAGCTGTTTTTT. Translated, it gives CASSLQGNTGELFF.

The rearrangement joins TRBV10-3 to TRBJ2-1; D perhaps matches TRBD1 (6 bases). The CDR3 runs to 14 residues. Looked up from germline, CDR1 is ENHRY and CDR2 is SYGVKD. V gave up 5 bases and J gave up 5 bases, with 13 bases separating them. CDR3: CAISYRESDNEQFF. CDR3 in DNA: TGTGCCATCAGTTACAGGGAATCGGACAATGAGCAGTTCTTC.

The V call is TRBV4-1, the J call TRBJ1-4; tentatively, D is TRBD1 (6 bases). Germline V gene data show CDR1 as MGHRA and CDR2 as YSYEKL. V lost 3 bases and J lost 7, with 6 bases in between. The CDR3 spans 12 residues. This CDR3 is CASSQDSEKLFF. CDR3 DNA sequence: TGCGCCAGCAGCCAGGACAGTGAAAAACTGTTTTTT.

The genes are TRBV27 and TRBJ2-2; possible D gene TRBD1, 5 bases. With 2 bases removed from V and 7 bases from J, the gap between germline ends came to 11 bases. This CDR3 is 14 amino acids long. Germline CDR1 MNHEY, CDR2 SMNVEV (reference sequence). CDR3 residues: CASSLAGLFGELFF. The CDR3 DNA is TGTGCCAGCAGTTTAGCAGGGTTGTTCGGGGAGCTGTTTTTT.